These 3 T cell receptor beta chains share one sample of origin, sequenced in a study of blood T cell repertoires in COVID-19. Clones were read by immunoSEQ multiplex PCR, and TCRdb kept only the in-frame ones, dropping some. The sample holds about 250,000 clones; about nine tenths are singletons and the top ten take around 0.86%. The material sequenced was peripheral blood. The receptors shown here come from a man under 40 with COVID-19, enrolled during active disease.

V gene TRBV4-1 combines with J gene TRBJ2-2; 8 bases match TRBD1. The trim removed 5 bases at V and 0 bases at J, leaving 11 bases unmatched. The CDR3 is made up of 18 amino acids. Germline CDR1 MGHRA, CDR2 YSYEKL. CDR3 amino acids: CASSDSGTGYANTGELFF. In DNA form, the CDR3 reads TGCGCCAGCAGCGATTCCGGGACAGGTTATGCGAACACCGGGGAGCTGTTTTTT.

This clone showed up just once. The gene calls are TRBV5-1 and TRBJ1-1; no definite D call. The CDR3 is made up of 14 amino acids. CDR1 is SGHRS, CDR2 YFSETQ, per germline. V gave up 1 base and J gave up 6 bases, with 13 bases separating them. CDR3 sequence reads: CASSLSGLRSEAFF. In nucleotides, the CDR3 is TGCGCCAGCAGCTTGAGCGGTCTACGGTCTGAAGCTTTCTTT.

The rearrangement links TRBV5-6 to TRBJ2-3, with TRBD2 identical over 16 bases. Germline trimming cut 1 base from V and 5 bases from J; bases unmatched to any gene: 10. From germline, CDR1 is SGHDT and CDR2 YYEEEE. The CDR3 is made up of 19 amino acids. Written as DNA, the CDR3 is TGTGCCAGCAGCTTGTTCCGCGGGACTAGCGGGGGGGGTGGAGATACGCAGTATTTT. It encodes CASSLFRGTSGGGGDTQYF.